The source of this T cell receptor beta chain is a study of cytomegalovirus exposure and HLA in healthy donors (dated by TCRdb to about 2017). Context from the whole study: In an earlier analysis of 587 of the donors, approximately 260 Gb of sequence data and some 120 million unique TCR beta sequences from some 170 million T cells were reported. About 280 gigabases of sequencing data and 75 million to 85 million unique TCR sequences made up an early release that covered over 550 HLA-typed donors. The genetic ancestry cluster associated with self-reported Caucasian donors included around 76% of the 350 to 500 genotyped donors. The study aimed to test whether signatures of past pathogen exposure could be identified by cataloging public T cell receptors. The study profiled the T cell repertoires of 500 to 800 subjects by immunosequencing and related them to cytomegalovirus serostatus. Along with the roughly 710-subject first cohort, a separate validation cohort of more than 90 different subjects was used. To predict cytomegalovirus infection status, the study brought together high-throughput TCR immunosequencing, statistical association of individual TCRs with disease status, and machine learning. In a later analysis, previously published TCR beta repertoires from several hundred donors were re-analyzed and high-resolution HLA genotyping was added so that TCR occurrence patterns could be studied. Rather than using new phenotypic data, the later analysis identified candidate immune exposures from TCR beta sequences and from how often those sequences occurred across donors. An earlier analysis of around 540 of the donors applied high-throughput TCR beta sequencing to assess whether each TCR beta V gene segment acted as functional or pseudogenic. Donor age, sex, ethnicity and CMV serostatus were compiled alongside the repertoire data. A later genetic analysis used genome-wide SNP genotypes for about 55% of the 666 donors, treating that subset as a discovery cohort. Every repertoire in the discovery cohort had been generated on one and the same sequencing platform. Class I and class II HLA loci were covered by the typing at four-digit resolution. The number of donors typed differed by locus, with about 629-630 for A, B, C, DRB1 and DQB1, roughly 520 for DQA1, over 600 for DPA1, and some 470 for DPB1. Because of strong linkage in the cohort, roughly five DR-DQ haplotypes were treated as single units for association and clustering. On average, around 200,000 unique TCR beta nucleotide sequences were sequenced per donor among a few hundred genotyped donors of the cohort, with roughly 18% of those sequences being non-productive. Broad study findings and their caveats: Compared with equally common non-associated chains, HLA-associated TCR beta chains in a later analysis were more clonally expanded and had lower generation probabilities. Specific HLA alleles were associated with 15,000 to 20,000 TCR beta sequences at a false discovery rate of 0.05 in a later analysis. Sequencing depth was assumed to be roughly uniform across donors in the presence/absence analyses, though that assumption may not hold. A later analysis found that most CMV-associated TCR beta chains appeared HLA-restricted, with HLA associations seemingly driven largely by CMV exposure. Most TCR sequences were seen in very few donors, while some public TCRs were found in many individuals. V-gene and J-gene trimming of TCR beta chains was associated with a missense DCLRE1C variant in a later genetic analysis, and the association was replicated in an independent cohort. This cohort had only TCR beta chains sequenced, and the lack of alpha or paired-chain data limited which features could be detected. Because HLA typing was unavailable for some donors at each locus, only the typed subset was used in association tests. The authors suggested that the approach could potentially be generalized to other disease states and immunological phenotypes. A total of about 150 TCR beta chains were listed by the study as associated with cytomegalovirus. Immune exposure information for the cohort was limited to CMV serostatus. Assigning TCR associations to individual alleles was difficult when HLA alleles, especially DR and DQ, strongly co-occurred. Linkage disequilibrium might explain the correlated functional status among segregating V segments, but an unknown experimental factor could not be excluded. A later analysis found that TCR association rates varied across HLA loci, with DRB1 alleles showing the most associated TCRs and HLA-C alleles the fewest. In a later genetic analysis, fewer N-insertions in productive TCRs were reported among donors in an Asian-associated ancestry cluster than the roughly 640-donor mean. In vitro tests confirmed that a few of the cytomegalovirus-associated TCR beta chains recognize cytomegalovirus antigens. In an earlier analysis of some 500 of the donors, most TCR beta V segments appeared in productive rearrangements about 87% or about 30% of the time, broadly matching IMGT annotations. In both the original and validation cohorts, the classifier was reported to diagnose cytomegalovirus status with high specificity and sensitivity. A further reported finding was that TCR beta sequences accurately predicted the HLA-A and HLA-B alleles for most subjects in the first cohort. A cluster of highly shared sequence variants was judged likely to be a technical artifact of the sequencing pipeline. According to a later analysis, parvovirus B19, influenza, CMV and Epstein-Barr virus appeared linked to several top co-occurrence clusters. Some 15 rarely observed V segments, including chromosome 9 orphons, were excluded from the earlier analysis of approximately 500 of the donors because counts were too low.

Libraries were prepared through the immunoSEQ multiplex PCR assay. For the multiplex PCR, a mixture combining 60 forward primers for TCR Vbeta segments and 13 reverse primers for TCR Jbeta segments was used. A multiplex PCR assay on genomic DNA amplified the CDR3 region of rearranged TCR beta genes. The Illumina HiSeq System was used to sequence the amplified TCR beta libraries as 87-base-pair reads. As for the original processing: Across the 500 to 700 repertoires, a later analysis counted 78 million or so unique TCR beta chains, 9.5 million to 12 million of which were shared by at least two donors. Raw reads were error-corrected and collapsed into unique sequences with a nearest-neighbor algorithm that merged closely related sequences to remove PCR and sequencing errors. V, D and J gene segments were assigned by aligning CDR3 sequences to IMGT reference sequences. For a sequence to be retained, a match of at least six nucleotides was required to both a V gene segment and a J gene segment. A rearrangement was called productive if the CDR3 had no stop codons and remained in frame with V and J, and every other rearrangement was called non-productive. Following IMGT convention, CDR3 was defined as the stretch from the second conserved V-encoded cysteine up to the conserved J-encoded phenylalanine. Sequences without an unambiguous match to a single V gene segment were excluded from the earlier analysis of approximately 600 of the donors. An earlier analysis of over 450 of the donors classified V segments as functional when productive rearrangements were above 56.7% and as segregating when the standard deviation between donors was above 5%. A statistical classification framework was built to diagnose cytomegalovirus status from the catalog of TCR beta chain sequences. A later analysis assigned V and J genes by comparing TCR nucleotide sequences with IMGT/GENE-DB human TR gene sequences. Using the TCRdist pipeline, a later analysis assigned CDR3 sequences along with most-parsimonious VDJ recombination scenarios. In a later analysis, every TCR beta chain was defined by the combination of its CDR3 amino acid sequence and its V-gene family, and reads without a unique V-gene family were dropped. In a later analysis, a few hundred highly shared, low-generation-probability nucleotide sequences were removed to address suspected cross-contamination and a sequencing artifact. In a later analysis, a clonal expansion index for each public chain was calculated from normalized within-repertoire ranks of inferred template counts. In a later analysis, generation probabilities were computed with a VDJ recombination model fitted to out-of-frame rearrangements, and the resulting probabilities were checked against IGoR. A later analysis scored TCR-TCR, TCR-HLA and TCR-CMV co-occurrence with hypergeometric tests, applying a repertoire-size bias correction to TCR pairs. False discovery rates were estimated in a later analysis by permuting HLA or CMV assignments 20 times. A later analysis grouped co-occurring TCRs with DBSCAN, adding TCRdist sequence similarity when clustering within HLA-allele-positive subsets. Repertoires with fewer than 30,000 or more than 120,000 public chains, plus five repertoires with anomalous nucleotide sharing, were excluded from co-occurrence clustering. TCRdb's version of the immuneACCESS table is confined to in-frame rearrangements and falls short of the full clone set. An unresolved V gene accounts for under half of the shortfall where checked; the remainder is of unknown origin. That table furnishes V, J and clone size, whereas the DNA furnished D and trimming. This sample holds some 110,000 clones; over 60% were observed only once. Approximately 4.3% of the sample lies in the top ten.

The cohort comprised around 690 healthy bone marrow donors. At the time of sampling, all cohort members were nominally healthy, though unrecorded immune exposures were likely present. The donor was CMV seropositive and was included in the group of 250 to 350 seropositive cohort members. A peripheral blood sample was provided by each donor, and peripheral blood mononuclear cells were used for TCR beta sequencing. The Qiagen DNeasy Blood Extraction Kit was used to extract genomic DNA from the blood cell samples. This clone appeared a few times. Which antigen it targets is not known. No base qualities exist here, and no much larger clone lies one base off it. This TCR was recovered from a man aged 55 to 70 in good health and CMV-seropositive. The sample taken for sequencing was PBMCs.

The DNA sequence is given as TGTGCCAGCAGCGTAGATCTAGCGGTCTCCTACAATGAGCAGTTCTTC. Its coded protein is CASSVDLAVSYNEQFF. This chain joins TRBV9 to TRBJ2-1; 7 of the junction bases match TRBD2. The CDR3, cysteine through phenylalanine, is 16 amino acids long. The retained sequence is limited to the CDR3, 48 bases, with the frame set at the first base. Looking up the germline V gene yields CDR1 SGDLS and CDR2 YYNGEE. Unmatched junction bases come to 3, with V trimmed by 0 bases and J by 0 bases.